These 17 T cell receptor beta chains were all obtained from the same sample, sequenced in a study of T cells in Graves' hyperthyroidism and ophthalmopathy. The source material, RNA transcripts, was used to amplify TCR beta CDR3 regions. With the HTBI primer set, the TCR CDR3 went through a first round of RT-PCR. TCRdb redid the calling of the multiplex PCR reads with MiXCR, one entry per CDR3 protein. Of hundreds of thousands of distinct CDR3 sequences detected, 35% to 45% appear once; the ten largest clones hold roughly 8.3%. The sequenced material came from blood. The receptor source for this set is a man younger than 30 with Graves' hyperthyroidism.

This clonotype was counted many times. The gene calls are TRBV19 and TRBJ2-7; D gene unclear. Deletions cut 4 bases from V and 0 bases from J, with 7 bases between. The CDR3 length is 13 residues. Per the germline V gene, CDR1 is LNHDA and CDR2 is SQIVND (reference sequence). CDR3 loop: CASSTSDSYEQYF. The CDR3 DNA sequence: TGTGCCAGTAGTACGAGTGACTCCTACGAGCAGTACTTC.

The genes are TRBV20-1 and TRBJ1-1; D not resolved. The V gene's germline CDR1 is DFQATT and CDR2 SNEGSKA (reference sequence). The length of the CDR3 is 15 residues. Trimming took 2 bases from V and 3 from J, leaving 16 bases between them. Here the CDR3 DNA reads TGCAGTGCTAGACCACAAAGTGGTAGGGACACTGAAGCTTTCTTT. Protein sequence: CSARPQSGRDTEAFF.

The rearrangement joins TRBV5-4 to TRBJ2-7; D unresolved. CDR3 length equals 13 residues. The V end lost 1 base, the J end lost 2 bases, and 7 bases lay between the germline ends. Germline V gives CDR1 SGHNT, CDR2 YYREEE (reference sequence). The CDR3 DNA follows: TGTGCCAGCAGCTTGTCGGACCCCTACGAGCAGTACTTC. Its translation: CASSLSDPYEQYF.

This clonotype showed up just a few times. The chain has TRBV19 and TRBJ2-2; the D gene is possibly TRBD2 (5 bases). Germline CDR1 and CDR2: LNHDA and SQIVND (reference sequence). V was pared by 2 bases and J by 7 bases, with 14 bases between. The CDR3 is 15 amino acids. CDR3 sequence reads: CASSIRGGLGGELFF. The CDR3 DNA reads as TGTGCCAGTAGTATACGAGGCGGGCTCGGCGGGGAGCTGTTTTTT.

The V call is TRBV29-1, the J call TRBJ1-2, with a possible D match to TRBD1 (5 bases). This CDR3 region has 11 residues. Germline V gene data show CDR1 as SQVTM and CDR2 as ANQGSEA. CDR3 sequence reads: CSTGGNYGYTF. CDR3 DNA sequence: TGCAGTACCGGGGGTAACTATGGCTACACCTTC. The whole variable domain, remainder taken from reference TRBV29-1 and TRBJ1-2, is SAVISQKPSRDICQRGTSLTIQCQVDSQVTMMFWYRQQPGQSLTLIATANQGSEATYESGFVIDKFPISRPNLTFSTLTVSNMSPEDSSIYLCSTGGNYGYTFGSGTRLTVV.

This clonotype has a count of ten or more. The chain uses TRBV7-2 and TRBJ1-2; D gene unclear. Trimming shortened V by 5 bases and J by 3 bases, and 13 bases separated the two germline ends. CDR3 length equals 14 residues. Germline V CDR1 and CDR2: SGHTA, FQGNSA. CDR3: CASSPLGEHYGYTF. The CDR3 nucleotides read TGTGCCAGCAGCCCCCTCGGGGAGCACTATGGCTACACCTTC.

There are many counts of this clonotype. The genes are TRBV9 and TRBJ2-6; D is unclear. V was clipped by 0 bases and J by 1 base, with 14 bases between them. Germline lookup yields CDR1 SGDLS and CDR2 YYNGEE. This CDR3 comprises 18 residues. The CDR3 is CASSVEPGLTSGANVLTF. The CDR3 coding sequence is TGTGCCAGCAGCGTAGAGCCGGGCCTTACGTCTGGGGCCAACGTCCTGACTTTC.

This clonotype was observed a few times. CDR3 region: CSAPIFGPTQGDGYTF. The DNA of the CDR3 is TGCAGTGCTCCTATATTCGGGCCGACCCAAGGTGATGGCTACACCTTC. The genes are TRBV20-1 and TRBJ1-2; the D is unclear. The V and J ends lost 5 bases and 6 bases respectively, with 25 bases between them. Germline V gene lookup returns CDR1 DFQATT and CDR2 SNEGSKA (reference sequence). The CDR3 is 16 amino acids.

This clonotype was recorded a few times. The chain links TRBV6-5 to TRBJ1-5; D is unclear. The CDR3 loop spans 15 amino acids. CDR1 MNHEY and CDR2 SVGAGI come from the germline V gene. The germline V and J ends were trimmed by 6 bases and 1 base, with 13 bases remaining between them. CDR3 sequence reads: CASRPDGGSNQPQHF. CDR3 nucleotides: TGTGCCAGCAGGCCGGACGGCGGGAGCAATCAGCCCCAGCATTTT.

The sample holds one count of this clonotype. The chain has TRBV7-2 and TRBJ2-3; 7 nucleotides align to TRBD2. CDR3 length: 16 residues. The trim removed 5 bases at V and 5 bases at J, leaving 13 bases unmatched. Germline V gene sequence: CDR1 SGHTA, CDR2 FQGNSA. The CDR3 here is CASSQGDPGGRDTQYF. The CDR3 region has the DNA TGTGCCAGCAGCCAAGGGGATCCGGGAGGACGAGATACGCAGTATTTT.

This clonotype was detected many times. The V and J genes are TRBV2 and TRBJ1-5, with TRBD1 identical over 10 bases. Germline loops: CDR1 SNHLY, CDR2 FYNNEI. The CDR3 extends over 13 amino acids. J gave up 5 bases and V 8 bases, and 3 bases lay outside the gene matches. CDR3 protein: CASAGTGDQPQHF. Written as DNA, the CDR3 is TGTGCCAGCGCCGGGACAGGGGATCAGCCCCAGCATTTT.

This clonotype was seen more than once but under ten times. This chain joins TRBV29-1 and TRBJ1-1; 7 positions match TRBD1. V lost 8 bases and J lost 1; bases outside the gene matches: 7. The CDR3 contains 13 residues. Germline CDR1 is SQVTM and CDR2 is ANQGSEA. The CDR3 DNA follows: TGCAGCACTGAGACAGGGTCGAACACTGAAGCTTTCTTT. Translation gives CSTETGSNTEAFF.

Worth noting for this clonotype: A much larger clone differs by one base, so this may be a read error. The chain couples TRBV20-1 to TRBJ2-5, with D hard to call. The CDR3 covers 13 residues. CDR1 and CDR2 from the germline V gene are DFQATT and SNEGSKA (reference sequence). V was pared by 6 bases and J by 4 bases, with 15 bases between. CDR3 sequence reads: CSAQLGNRETQYF. The CDR3 DNA follows: TGCAGTGCCCAGTTAGGGAACCGAGAGACCCAGTACTTC.

This clonotype was recorded at least ten times. The chain links TRBV5-1 to TRBJ1-4; TRBD1 aligns across 7 bases. The CDR3 totals 15 residues. V was pared by 4 bases and J by 7 bases, with 10 bases of the junction left unmatched. Germline V gene sequence: CDR1 SGHRS, CDR2 YFSETQ. The CDR3 DNA follows: TGCGCCAGCAGCCAGACTGGGACAGTCGGTGAAAAACTGTTTTTT. Its protein product is CASSQTGTVGEKLFF.

As for this clonotype: One junction end does not reproduce the germline sequence, and a read error may be involved. The chain combines TRBV7-2 with TRBJ2-2; maybe TRBD1 (6 bases). This CDR3 comprises 16 residues. Germline CDR1 reads SGHTA; CDR2 reads FQGNSA. CDR3 amino acids: CASSLRPDRPTGELFF. The CDR3 DNA reads as TGCGCCAGCAGCCTGAGGCCGGACAGACCCACCGGGGAGCTGTTTTTT.

This clonotype was seen ten or more times. The chain is built from TRBV19 and TRBJ2-5; 7 nucleotides agree with TRBD1. Trimming cost V 3 bases and J 5 bases; bases outside gene matches: 9. Germline CDR1 LNHDA, CDR2 SQIVND (reference sequence). This CDR3 is 15 amino acids long. The CDR3 loop reads CASSMATGLRETQYF. DNA for the CDR3: TGTGCCAGTAGTATGGCGACAGGGCTTAGGGAGACCCAGTACTTC. Supplemented by reference TRBV19 and TRBJ2-5, the full variable domain reads DGGITQSPKYLFRKEGQNVTLSCEQNLNHDAMYWYRQDPGQGLRLIYYSQIVNDFQKGDIAEGYSVSREKKESFPLTVTSAQKNPTAFYLCASSMATGLRETQYFGPGTRLLVL.

Concerning this clonotype itself: At one end, the junction sequence differs from germline, possibly due to a read error. The chain uses TRBV25-1 and TRBJ2-5; TRBD2 matches at 10 bases. This CDR3 has 15 amino acids. The V gene's germline CDR1 is MGHDK and CDR2 SYGVNS. The CDR3 DNA sequence: TGTGTCAGCAGTGAAGCTAGCGGGAGTTGGGAGACCCAGTACTTC. It encodes CVSSEASGSWETQYF.